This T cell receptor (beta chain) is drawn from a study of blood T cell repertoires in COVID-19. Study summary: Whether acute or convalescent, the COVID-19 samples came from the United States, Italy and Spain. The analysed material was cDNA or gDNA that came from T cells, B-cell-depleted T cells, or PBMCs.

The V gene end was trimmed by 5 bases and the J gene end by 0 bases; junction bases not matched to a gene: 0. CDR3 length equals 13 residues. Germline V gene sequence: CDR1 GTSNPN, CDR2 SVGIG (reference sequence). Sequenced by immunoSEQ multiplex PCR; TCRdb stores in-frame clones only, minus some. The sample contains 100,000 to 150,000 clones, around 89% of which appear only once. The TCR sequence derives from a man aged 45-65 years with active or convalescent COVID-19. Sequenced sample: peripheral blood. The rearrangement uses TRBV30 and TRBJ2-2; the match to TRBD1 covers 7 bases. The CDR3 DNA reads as TGTGCCTGGGACAGGGCGAACACCGGGGAGCTGTTTTTT. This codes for CAWDRANTGELFF.